The 14 T cell receptor beta chains presented below share a single source sample, sequenced in a study of a mutant IDH1 vaccine in newly diagnosed glioma. The table came from immunoSEQ multiplex PCR; TCRdb's copy has only in-frame clones and leaves some out. The sample holds about 58,000 clones, roughly 80% seen once. These receptors' targets are unknown. Time point in this sample: week 35, safety follow-up. Topical imiquimod accompanied each vaccine dose, which consisted of 300 ug of mutant IDH1 20-mer peptide. The source material was PBMCs, sampled from a glioma patient whose treatment included an IDH1 peptide vaccine. The receptors were sampled from a man between 35 and 55 years old with glioma.

The chain combines TRBV19 with TRBJ1-5; the D gene is possibly TRBD1 (6 bases). Per germline, CDR1 LNHDA and CDR2 SQIVND (reference sequence). There are 16 residues in the CDR3. Trimming left V 5 bases short and J 3 bases short, with 17 bases between. In DNA form, the CDR3 reads TGTGCCAGTAGTCACGGGGAACAGGGTCTCAATCAGCCCCAGCATTTT. Protein product: CASSHGEQGLNQPQHF.

This clone was detected many times. CDR3 nucleotide sequence: TGTGCCAGTAGACTAGACAGGTCTAGCAATCAGCCCCAGCATTTT. Protein sequence: CASRLDRSSNQPQHF. V is TRBV19 and J is TRBJ1-5, with D possibly being TRBD1 (6 bases). Germline values: CDR1 LNHDA, CDR2 SQIVND (reference sequence). The CDR3 is 15 residues long. V lost 6 bases and J lost 0, with 12 bases in between.

V and J are TRBV11-2 and TRBJ2-5; a weak D match, TRBD1 (6 bases). CDR1 and CDR2 from the germline V gene are SGHAT and FQNNGV. The CDR3 is 13 amino acids. V gave up 5 bases and J gave up 3 bases, with 10 bases separating them. The chain's CDR3 is CASSPTGEETQYF. CDR3 DNA sequence: TGTGCCAGCAGCCCGACAGGAGAAGAGACCCAGTACTTC.

This clone was recorded once. The J gene is TRBJ1-2, the V gene TRBV29-1; 9 nucleotides match TRBD1. The germline V gene has CDR1 SQVTM and CDR2 ANQGSEA. V lost 6 bases, J lost 4 bases, and 12 bases stayed unmatched. The CDR3 has 15 residues. The CDR3, as DNA: TGCAGCGTCGCCGGGACAGGGAATCGGGGCTATGGCTACACCTTC. Translating gives CSVAGTGNRGYGYTF.

V is TRBV6-6 and J is TRBJ1-4, with a tentative D call TRBD1 (6 bases). Germline V gene sequence: CDR1 MNHNY, CDR2 SVGAGI (reference sequence). The germline V and J ends were trimmed by 3 bases and 5 bases, with 10 bases remaining between them. This CDR3 comprises 14 residues. The CDR3 region is CASSYGGLNEKLFF. The DNA for the CDR3 is TGTGCCAGCAGTTATGGGGGGCTAAATGAAAAACTGTTTTTT.

J is TRBJ2-5 and V is TRBV21-1; the table gives TRBD2 as D, unverified against the DNA. TRBV21-1 is labeled a pseudogene. The CDR3 loop spans 22 amino acids. In DNA, the CDR3 is TGTGCCAGCAGCAAAACCCTAAACCTTGGGCTAGCGGGAGCATGTAGGGAAGAGACCCAGTACTTC. It yields the protein CASSKTLNLGLAGACREETQYF.

The V call is TRBV7-2, the J call TRBJ1-4; D ambiguous. V lost 3 bases and J lost 6, with 5 bases in between. The CDR3 consists of 12 residues. Germline CDR1 is SGHTA and CDR2 is FQGNSA. This CDR3 is CASSFGYEKLFF. CDR3 sequence (DNA): TGTGCCAGCAGCTTTGGCTATGAAAAACTGTTTTTT.

This clone came up once. The chain's CDR3 is CASSLAIQRGYEQYF. The CDR3 DNA is TGTGCCAGCAGCTTAGCGATCCAGCGGGGCTACGAGCAGTACTTC. The rearrangement joins TRBV7-2 to TRBJ2-7, with 7 nucleotides matching TRBD2. The J segment lost 3 bases and the V segment lost 0 bases, leaving 5 bases of the junction unmatched. CDR1 is SGHTA and CDR2 is FQGNSA in the germline V gene. This CDR3 is built from 15 residues.

This clone was seen more than once but under ten times. The rearrangement links TRBV7-2 to TRBJ1-5; D is perhaps TRBD1 (5 bases). This CDR3 is built from 14 residues. Germline CDR1 reads SGHTA; CDR2 reads FQGNSA. The ends were cut back, 5 bases at V and 7 bases at J, with 15 bases in the middle. DNA of the CDR3: TGTGCCAGCAGCCCAGGGACGGCTGGGCAGCCCCAGCATTTT. Translation gives CASSPGTAGQPQHF.

The chain couples TRBV7-2 to TRBJ2-7; 7 bases are a match to TRBD2. With 5 bases clipped from V and 6 bases from J, the junction kept 13 bases outside the gene matches. This CDR3 spans 15 amino acids. Germline V lookup: CDR1 SGHTA, CDR2 FQGNSA. CDR3 loop: CASSTVGEGLSEQYF. CDR3 sequence (DNA): TGTGCCAGCAGCACAGTGGGGGAGGGCCTTTCCGAGCAGTACTTC.

The V and J genes are TRBV5-4 and TRBJ2-3; D perhaps matches TRBD2 (5 bases). Deletions cut 3 bases from V and 0 bases from J, with 14 bases between. The CDR3 extends over 16 amino acids. Germline-derived CDR1 and CDR2 are SGHNT and YYREEE (reference sequence). CDR3 in DNA: TGTGCCAGCAGCTGGTCGACGGGCGGGAGCACAGATACGCAGTATTTT. Translated: CASSWSTGGSTDTQYF.

The chain has TRBV30 and TRBJ1-4, with D possibly matching TRBD1 (6 bases). The CDR3 extends over 14 amino acids. Germline CDR1 GTSNPN, CDR2 SVGIG (reference sequence). Trimming removed 6 bases from V and 6 bases from J, with 17 bases in between. For the CDR3, the DNA is TGTGCCTGCTCCCCGAGGGGGGGCCATGAAAAACTGTTTTTT. Translated: CACSPRGGHEKLFF.

This sequence joins TRBV18 and TRBJ1-1; the D gene is possibly TRBD1 (5 bases). Germline CDR1 KGHSH, CDR2 LQKENI. This CDR3 contains 14 residues. V lost 6 bases and J lost 0, with 11 bases in between. CDR3 nucleotide sequence: TGTGCCAGCTCCCCGACAGTCATGAACACTGAAGCTTTCTTT. This gives the protein CASSPTVMNTEAFF.

The rearrangement links TRBV27 to TRBJ1-2; D not certain. The CDR3 has 16 amino acids. Germline CDR1 reads MNHEY; CDR2 reads SMNVEV (reference sequence). Trimming took 4 bases from V and 0 from J, leaving 15 bases between them. The CDR3 spells CASSSEAERSNYGYTF. The DNA for the CDR3 is TGTGCCAGCAGTTCGGAAGCGGAGAGATCTAACTATGGCTACACCTTC.